One sample yielded the 10 T cell receptor beta chains listed below, sequenced in a study of T cell responses to AZD1222 COVID-19 vaccine. The assay was immunoSEQ multiplex PCR, and TCRdb's table has in-frame clones only and misses some. The table lists about 54,000 clones, around 92% of them singletons, with around 13% in the top ten. The input for sequencing was peripheral blood, taken 28 days after the second AZD1222 dose. These TCRs come from an adult who received the AZD1222 COVID-19 vaccine.

The chain links TRBV4-3 to TRBJ1-3, with D unresolved. The CDR3 totals 13 residues. V was shortened by 1 base and J by 4 bases, with 5 bases between the two germline ends. Germline V lookup: CDR1 LGHNA, CDR2 YSLEER. The CDR3 DNA follows: TGCGCCAGCAGCCAAGTTGCAGGAAACACCATATATTTT. Translating it yields CASSQVAGNTIYF.

V is TRBV6-5 and J is TRBJ2-7, with D perhaps matching TRBD1 (7 bases). The CDR3 runs to 14 residues. The V and J ends lost 6 bases and 0 bases respectively, with 12 bases between them. Germline CDR1 is MNHEY and CDR2 is SVGAGI. The CDR3, as DNA: TGTGCCAGCAGGGAGGGACAGAGCTCCTACGAGCAGTACTTC. Its translation: CASREGQSSYEQYF.

The gene calls are TRBV6-2 or TRBV6-3 and TRBJ2-1; TRBD2 matches 11 bases. Looked up from germline, CDR1 is MNHEY and CDR2 is SVGEGT. The CDR3 extends over 15 amino acids. Losses at the gene ends were 5 bases for V and 3 bases for J; bases not matched to a gene: 3. The CDR3 coding sequence is TGTGCCAGCAGTCCGACTAGCGGGAACTACAATGAGCAGTTCTTC. It yields the protein CASSPTSGNYNEQFF.

The genes are TRBV4-1 and TRBJ1-6; 7 nucleotides agree with TRBD1. Germline CDR1 MGHRA, CDR2 YSYEKL. This CDR3 contains 16 residues. The V and J ends lost 0 bases and 10 bases, in that order; junction bases with no gene match: 9. CDR3 coding DNA: TGCGCCAGCAGCCAAGATAATGACAGGGACGGGTCACCCCTCCACTTT. Protein product: CASSQDNDRDGSPLHF.

This chain connects TRBV5-8 to TRBJ2-6; D is possibly TRBD1 or TRBD2 (5 bases each). Germline CDR1 SGHTS, CDR2 YDEGEE. The germline V and J ends were trimmed by 7 bases and 0 bases, with 11 bases remaining between them. This CDR3 is 15 amino acids long. CDR3 bases: TGTGCCAGCCCCCCGGGGCCCTCTGGGGCCAACGTCCTGACTTTC. Translating gives CASPPGPSGANVLTF.

This clone has only one observation. The CDR3 sequence: CASSPSGTSVGEQFF. CDR3 in DNA: TGCGCCAGCAGCCCCTCCGGGACTAGCGTGGGTGAGCAGTTCTTC. This sequence joins TRBV5-1 and TRBJ2-1, with TRBD2 matching 10 bases. V lost 4 bases, J lost 9 bases, and 10 bases stayed unmatched. The CDR3 has 15 amino acids. Germline V gene data show CDR1 as SGHRS and CDR2 as YFSETQ.

The rearrangement joins TRBV29-1 to TRBJ2-1; no reliable D call. The CDR3 is made up of 11 amino acids. The V and J ends lost 7 bases and 4 bases respectively, with 8 bases between them. Germline lookup yields CDR1 SQVTM and CDR2 ANQGSEA. The CDR3 is CSDSRYNEQFF. The CDR3 DNA follows: TGCAGCGACAGCCGTTACAATGAGCAGTTCTTC.

The chain's CDR3 is CASSLGTGLNTEAFF. The CDR3 DNA sequence: TGTGCCAGCAGCTTGGGGACGGGATTAAATACTGAAGCTTTCTTT. The gene calls are TRBV7-2 and TRBJ1-1; tentative D call: TRBD1 (5 bases). CDR3 length: 15 amino acids. Trimming took off 3 bases at V and 5 bases at J, with 16 bases between the two ends. Looked up from germline, CDR1 is SGHTA and CDR2 is FQGNSA.

DNA of the CDR3: TGCAGCGTTGTTCAGGGCGGAATAGCCAAAAACATTCAGTACTTC. Protein sequence: CSVVQGGIAKNIQYF. This chain connects TRBV29-1 to TRBJ2-4, with a possible D match to TRBD1 (5 bases). From germline, CDR1 is SQVTM and CDR2 ANQGSEA. The CDR3 has 15 amino acids. With 4 bases removed from V and 0 bases from J, the gap between germline ends came to 13 bases.

The chain is built from TRBV19 and TRBJ1-3; unclear D gene. The CDR3 loop spans 14 amino acids. The V gene's germline CDR1 is LNHDA and CDR2 SQIVND (reference sequence). V lost 3 bases and J lost 2, with 8 bases in between. CDR3 loop: CASSIRDTGNTIYF. CDR3 DNA sequence: TGTGCCAGTAGTATCCGGGATACTGGAAACACCATATATTTT.